A selection of T cell receptor beta chains follows, all from one sample in a study of identical twins. In TCRdb, the 5' RACE reads were re-called with MiXCR into one record per CDR3 protein. The sample records 470,000 or so distinct CDR3 sequences, around 24% being singletons. This sample also appeared in a second study, on T cells expressing NK-cell markers.

Specimen: CD4+ T cells sorted from blood. The origin of the receptors is a young woman in good health. The CDR3 runs from the conserved cysteine through the conserved F or W. D genes are given only for firm matches. Size tells how often a clone was seen (once, few, many) or the class of an expanded clone, and some rows leave it out.

len: 13
v_gene: TRBV11-3
j_gene: TRBJ1-4
abundance: few
d_gene: -
CDR3nt: TGTGCCAGCAGCTTGACGGGGACGGAAAAACTGTTTTTT
CDR3aa: CASSLTGTEKLFF

len: 14
v_gene: TRBV6-2/TRBV6-3
j_gene: TRBJ2-1
abundance: -
d_gene: TRBD2
CDR3nt: TGTGCCAGCAGCCCGACTAGCGGGAGTGGTGAGCAGTTCTTC
CDR3aa: CASSPTSGSGEQFF

len: 11
v_gene: TRBV10-3
j_gene: TRBJ2-5
abundance: -
d_gene: -
CDR3nt: TGTGCCACCCGACAAGGAGAGACCCAGTACTTC
CDR3aa: CATRQGETQYF

len: 14
v_gene: TRBV27
j_gene: TRBJ2-7
abundance: -
d_gene: TRBD1
CDR3nt: TGTGCCAGCAGTCGACAGGGGGCAACGTACGAGCAGTACTTC
CDR3aa: CASSRQGATYEQYF

len: 16
v_gene: TRBV12-3/TRBV12-4
j_gene: TRBJ1-4
abundance: -
d_gene: -
CDR3nt: TGTGCCAGCAGTCCGGACGGCCTATTGAGTAATGAAAAACTGTTTTTT
CDR3aa: CASSPDGLLSNEKLFF

len: 13
v_gene: TRBV12-3/TRBV12-4
j_gene: TRBJ2-3
abundance: many
d_gene: -
CDR3nt: TGTGCCAGCAGGGGACACCCCACAGATACGCAGTATTTT
CDR3aa: CASRGHPTDTQYF

len: 20
v_gene: TRBV11-2
j_gene: TRBJ2-2
abundance: -
d_gene: -
CDR3nt: TGTGCCAGCAAGAGGGGTCCGGCCCCTACTAGTTCTGCTAACACCGGGGAGCTGTTTTTT
CDR3aa: CASKRGPAPTSSANTGELFF

len: 13
v_gene: TRBV9
j_gene: TRBJ2-5
abundance: many
d_gene: -
CDR3nt: TGTGCCAGCAGCGTAGGGCAGCAAGAGACCCAGTACTTC
CDR3aa: CASSVGQQETQYF

len: 14
v_gene: TRBV12-3/TRBV12-4
j_gene: TRBJ2-5
abundance: -
d_gene: -
CDR3nt: TGTGCCAGCAACAGGGGGGGAAAATGGGAGACCCAGTACTTC
CDR3aa: CASNRGGKWETQYF

len: 12
v_gene: TRBV20-1
j_gene: TRBJ2-3
abundance: -
d_gene: -
CDR3nt: TGCAGTGCGGGCGGCTTCACAGATACGCAGTATTTT
CDR3aa: CSAGGFTDTQYF

len: 12
v_gene: TRBV3-1
j_gene: TRBJ1-1
abundance: many
d_gene: -
CDR3nt: TGTGCCAGCAGCCGGGGGAACACTGAAGCTTTCTTT
CDR3aa: CASSRGNTEAFF

len: 14
v_gene: TRBV5-1
j_gene: TRBJ2-7
abundance: few
d_gene: -
CDR3nt: TGCGCCAGCAGCTCCTGGGACGGCACCTACGAGCAGTACTTC
CDR3aa: CASSSWDGTYEQYF

len: 12
v_gene: TRBV12-3/TRBV12-4
j_gene: TRBJ2-4
abundance: -
d_gene: -
CDR3nt: TGTGCCAGCAGAGGATCAGAAAACATTCAGTACTTC
CDR3aa: CASRGSENIQYF

len: 15
v_gene: TRBV12-5
j_gene: TRBJ2-3
abundance: -
d_gene: -
CDR3nt: TGTGCTAGTGGTTTAGGCAGCGGACGCACAGATACGCAGTATTTT
CDR3aa: CASGLGSGRTDTQYF

len: 12
v_gene: TRBV20-1
j_gene: TRBJ2-7
abundance: -
d_gene: -
CDR3nt: TGCAGTGCAAGACGAGGGGGCTACGAGCAGTACTTC
CDR3aa: CSARRGGYEQYF

len: 15
v_gene: TRBV7-9
j_gene: TRBJ2-5
abundance: -
d_gene: TRBD2
CDR3nt: TGTGCCAGCAGCTCCCGGGCCCGGGAGGGAGAGACCCAGTACTTC
CDR3aa: CASSSRAREGETQYF

len: 17
v_gene: TRBV27
j_gene: TRBJ2-1
abundance: -
d_gene: -
CDR3nt: TGTGCCAGCAGTTTATATGGGCAGCGCCTCTCCTACAATGAGCAGTTCTTC
CDR3aa: CASSLYGQRLSYNEQFF

len: 17
v_gene: TRBV7-9
j_gene: TRBJ2-2
abundance: once
d_gene: -
CDR3nt: TGTGCCAGCAGCTCTTTCGCCCGGGGGGCCTTTACCGGGGAGCTGTTTTTT
CDR3aa: CASSSFARGAFTGELFF

len: 16
v_gene: TRBV9
j_gene: TRBJ2-5
abundance: few
d_gene: -
CDR3nt: TGTGCCAGCAGCCCGGGGGGCCCATCAAACGGAAGACCCCAGTACTTC
CDR3aa: CASSPGGPSNGRPQYF

len: 16
v_gene: TRBV9
j_gene: TRBJ2-2
abundance: few
d_gene: -
CDR3nt: TGTGCCAGCAGCCTACGAGGGGACCAGAACACCGGGGAGCTGTTTTTT
CDR3aa: CASSLRGDQNTGELFF

len: 13
v_gene: TRBV12-3/TRBV12-4
j_gene: TRBJ1-1
abundance: -
d_gene: -
CDR3nt: TGTGCCAGCAGTCCGGGGGGTTGGACTGAAGCTTTCTTT
CDR3aa: CASSPGGWTEAFF

len: 16
v_gene: TRBV5-1
j_gene: TRBJ2-7
abundance: few
d_gene: TRBD1
CDR3nt: TGCGCCAGCAGCTTGGTTGTTACAGGGGACTCCTACGAGCAGTACTTC
CDR3aa: CASSLVVTGDSYEQYF

len: 13
v_gene: TRBV7-2
j_gene: TRBJ1-5
abundance: -
d_gene: -
CDR3nt: TGTGCCAGCAGCTTAAAATTGAGTCAGCCCCAGCATTTT
CDR3aa: CASSLKLSQPQHF

len: 16
v_gene: TRBV5-5
j_gene: TRBJ2-2
abundance: -
d_gene: TRBD1
CDR3nt: TGTGCCAGCAGCTTTTACTGGGACAGTAACGCCGGGGAGCTGTTTTTT
CDR3aa: CASSFYWDSNAGELFF

len: 13
v_gene: TRBV5-1
j_gene: TRBJ2-7
abundance: few
d_gene: -
CDR3nt: TGCGCCAGCAGCGTGGACGAGGCCTACGAGCAGTACTTC
CDR3aa: CASSVDEAYEQYF

len: 15
v_gene: TRBV2
j_gene: TRBJ2-7
abundance: few
d_gene: TRBD2
CDR3nt: TGTGCCAGCAGTGTTGCGAGCGGGAGCAGCGGCGAGCAGTACTTC
CDR3aa: CASSVASGSSGEQYF

len: 14
v_gene: TRBV29-1
j_gene: TRBJ2-3
abundance: -
d_gene: -
CDR3nt: TGCAGCGTTGAAGGGACTCCCAGCACAGATACGCAGTATTTT
CDR3aa: CSVEGTPSTDTQYF